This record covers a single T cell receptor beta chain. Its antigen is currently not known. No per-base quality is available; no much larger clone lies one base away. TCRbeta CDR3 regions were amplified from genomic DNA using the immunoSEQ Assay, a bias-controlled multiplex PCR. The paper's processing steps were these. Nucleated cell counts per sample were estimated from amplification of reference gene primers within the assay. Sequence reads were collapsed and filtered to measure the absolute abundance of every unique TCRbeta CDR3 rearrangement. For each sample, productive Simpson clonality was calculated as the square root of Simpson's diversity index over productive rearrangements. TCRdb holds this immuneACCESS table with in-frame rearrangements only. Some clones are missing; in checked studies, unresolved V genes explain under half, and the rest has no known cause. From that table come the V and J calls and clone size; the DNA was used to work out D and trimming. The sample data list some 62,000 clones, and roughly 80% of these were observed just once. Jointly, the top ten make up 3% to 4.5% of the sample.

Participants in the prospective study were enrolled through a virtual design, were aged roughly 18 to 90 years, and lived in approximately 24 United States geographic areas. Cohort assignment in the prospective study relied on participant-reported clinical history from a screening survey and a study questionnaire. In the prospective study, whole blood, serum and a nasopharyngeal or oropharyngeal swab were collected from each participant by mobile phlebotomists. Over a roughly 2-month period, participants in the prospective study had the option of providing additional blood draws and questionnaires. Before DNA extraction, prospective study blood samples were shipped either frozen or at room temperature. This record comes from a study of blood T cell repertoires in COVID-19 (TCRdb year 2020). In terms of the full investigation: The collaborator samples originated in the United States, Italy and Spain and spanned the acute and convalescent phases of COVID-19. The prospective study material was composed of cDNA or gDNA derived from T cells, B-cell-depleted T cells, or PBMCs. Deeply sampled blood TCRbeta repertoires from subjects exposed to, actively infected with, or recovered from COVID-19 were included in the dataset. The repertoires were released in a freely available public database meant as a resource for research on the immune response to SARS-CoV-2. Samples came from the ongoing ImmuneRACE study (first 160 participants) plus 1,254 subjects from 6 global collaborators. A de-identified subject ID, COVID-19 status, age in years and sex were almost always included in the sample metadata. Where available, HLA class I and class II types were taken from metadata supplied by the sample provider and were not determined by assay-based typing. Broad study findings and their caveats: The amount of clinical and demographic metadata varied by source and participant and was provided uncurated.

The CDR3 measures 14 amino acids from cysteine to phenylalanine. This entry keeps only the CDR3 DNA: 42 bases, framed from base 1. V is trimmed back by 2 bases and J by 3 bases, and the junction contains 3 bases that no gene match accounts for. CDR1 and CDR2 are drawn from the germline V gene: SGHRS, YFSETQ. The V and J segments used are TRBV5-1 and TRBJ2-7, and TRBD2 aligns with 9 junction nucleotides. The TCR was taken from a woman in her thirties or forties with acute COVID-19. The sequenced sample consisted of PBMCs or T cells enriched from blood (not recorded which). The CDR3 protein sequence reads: CASSFASGIYEQYF. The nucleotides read TGCGCCAGCAGCTTCGCTAGCGGGATCTACGAGCAGTACTTC.